The 10 T cell receptor beta chains presented below share a single source sample, sequenced in a study of T cell responses to AZD1222 COVID-19 vaccine. Clones were sequenced by immunoSEQ multiplex PCR, and TCRdb holds only the in-frame ones, with some missing. The sample lists 150,000 or so clones; 88% were seen once. The sequenced sample was peripheral blood, obtained on day 0 of AZD1222 vaccination. The receptors were gathered from an adult in good health.

The J gene is TRBJ2-7, the V gene TRBV18; TRBD1 agrees at 8 bases. After removal of 2 bases from V and 2 bases from J, the junction contained 2 bases not matched to a gene. The CDR3 spans 14 residues. CDR1 KGHSH and CDR2 LQKENI come from the germline V gene. The CDR3 spells CASSPAGQAYEQYF. CDR3 coding DNA: TGTGCCAGCTCACCAGCGGGACAGGCCTACGAGCAGTACTTC.

This clone was observed once. The junction does not match germline at one end; this may be a read error. This chain connects TRBV6-2 or TRBV6-3 to TRBJ2-4; TRBD1 matches at 10 bases. This CDR3 is 14 amino acids long. Germline loops: CDR1 MNHEY, CDR2 SVGEGT. CDR3 DNA sequence: TGTGCCAGCAGTTATCCGGGCGGGGACAGGGGCCTCAGCTTC. This translates into CASSYPGGDRGLSF.

This rearrangement joins TRBV24-1 to TRBJ2-1; 16 positions agree with TRBD2. CDR1 is KGHDR, CDR2 SFDVKD, per germline. V shed 9 bases, J shed 9 bases, and the junction held 7 bases outside the gene matches. There are 15 residues in the CDR3. DNA of the CDR3: TGTGCCACCCTCGGGACTAGCGGGGGGGCGGGTGAGCAGTTCTTC. This translates into CATLGTSGGAGEQFF.

The chain is built from TRBV11-2 and TRBJ1-5; D ambiguous. Trimming left V 4 bases short and J 0 bases short, with 19 bases between. CDR1 SGHAT and CDR2 FQNNGV come from the germline V gene. This CDR3 spans 18 amino acids. DNA for the CDR3: TGTGCCAGCAGCTCCCTAATCTTGAGCCAAGATAGCAATCAGCCCCAGCATTTT. It encodes CASSSLILSQDSNQPQHF.

The genes are TRBV25-1 and TRBJ2-7; 8 bases line up with TRBD1. There are 15 residues in the CDR3. Germline loops: CDR1 MGHDK, CDR2 SYGVNS. The ends lost 1 base at V and 3 bases at J; junction bases unmatched: 5. CDR3 DNA sequence: TGTGCCAGCAGTGAATTTGACAGGGGAGTCTACGAGCAGTACTTC. Translated, it gives CASSEFDRGVYEQYF.

The gene calls are TRBV2 and TRBJ2-3; D remains ambiguous. V was pared by 5 bases and J by 0 bases, with 9 bases between. The germline V gene encodes CDR1 SNHLY and CDR2 FYNNEI. The CDR3 is 14 residues long. Written as DNA, the CDR3 is TGTGCCAGCAGTCGTGTGCTAAGCACAGATACGCAGTATTTT. Amino acid sequence: CASSRVLSTDTQYF.

This clone was seen once. This chain links TRBV7-8 with TRBJ1-2; D is unresolved. The CDR3 loop spans 16 amino acids. Germline CDR1 is SGHVS and CDR2 is FQNEAQ. V was pared by 1 base and J by 0 bases, with 12 bases between. The CDR3 sequence: CASSLGPFETNYGYTF. For the CDR3, the DNA is TGTGCCAGCAGCTTAGGTCCCTTCGAGACTAACTATGGCTACACCTTC.

This rearrangement joins TRBV3-1 (or the pseudogene TRBV3-2) to TRBJ1-2; TRBD1 matches 9 bases. Per germline, CDR1 LGHDT and CDR2 YNNKEL (reference sequence). This CDR3 is built from 13 residues. The V and J ends lost 3 bases and 7 bases, in that order; junction bases with no gene match: 3. CDR3 protein: CASSHGTGSGYTF. The CDR3 DNA sequence: TGTGCCAGCAGCCACGGGACAGGGTCTGGCTACACCTTC.

J is TRBJ2-5 and V is TRBV7-8; no clear D gene. The CDR3 contains 18 residues. The germline V gene encodes CDR1 SGHVS and CDR2 FQNEAQ. The V end lost 4 bases, the J end lost 2 bases, and 23 bases lay between the germline ends. This chain's CDR3 is CASSSTYGFETAQETQYF. The CDR3 nucleotides are TGTGCCAGCAGCTCTACTTATGGGTTCGAAACAGCGCAAGAGACCCAGTACTTC.

The chain carries TRBV10-2 and TRBJ2-7, with 12 bases that match TRBD2. CDR1 WSHSY and CDR2 SAAADI come from the germline V gene. The CDR3 spans 15 residues. V trimming: 2 bases; J trimming: 6 bases; junction bases outside the gene matches: 5. The CDR3 region is CASSEPGLAGSEQYF. CDR3 bases: TGCGCCAGCAGTGAGCCCGGACTAGCGGGGTCCGAGCAGTACTTC.